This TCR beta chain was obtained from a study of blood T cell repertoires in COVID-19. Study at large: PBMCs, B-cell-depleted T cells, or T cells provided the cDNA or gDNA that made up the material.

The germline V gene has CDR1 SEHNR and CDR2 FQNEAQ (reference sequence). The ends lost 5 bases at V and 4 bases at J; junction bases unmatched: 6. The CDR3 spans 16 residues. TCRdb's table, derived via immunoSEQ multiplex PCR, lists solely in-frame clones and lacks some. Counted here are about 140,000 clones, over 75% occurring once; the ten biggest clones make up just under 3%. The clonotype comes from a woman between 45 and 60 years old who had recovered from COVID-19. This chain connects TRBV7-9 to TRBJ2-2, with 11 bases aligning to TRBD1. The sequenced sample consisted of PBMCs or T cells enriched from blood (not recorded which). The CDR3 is CASSPRGTGGTGELFF. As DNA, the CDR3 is TGTGCCAGCAGCCCCCGGGGGACAGGGGGCACCGGGGAGCTGTTTTTT.